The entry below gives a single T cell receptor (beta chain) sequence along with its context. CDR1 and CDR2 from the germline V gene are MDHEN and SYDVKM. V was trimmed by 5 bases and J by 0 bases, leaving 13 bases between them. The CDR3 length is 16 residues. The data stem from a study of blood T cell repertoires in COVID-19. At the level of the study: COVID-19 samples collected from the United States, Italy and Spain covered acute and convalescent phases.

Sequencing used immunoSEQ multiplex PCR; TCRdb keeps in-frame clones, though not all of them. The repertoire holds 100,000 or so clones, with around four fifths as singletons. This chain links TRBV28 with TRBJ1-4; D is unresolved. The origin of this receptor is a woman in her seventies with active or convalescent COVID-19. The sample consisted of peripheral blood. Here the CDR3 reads CASSALPQTTNEKLFF. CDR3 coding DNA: TGTGCCAGCAGTGCTCTCCCACAGACAACTAATGAAAAACTGTTTTTT.